This entry describes one TCR beta chain. No antigen is known for it. The entry originates in a study of cytomegalovirus exposure and HLA in healthy donors. Regarding the study as a whole: Researchers reported from a later analysis that most CMV-associated TCR beta chains appeared HLA-restricted. There were some V segments, including TRBV6-2 and TRBV6-3, excluded as indistinguishable. A further, later analysis showed that HLA-associated TCR beta chains (compared with equally common others) were more clonally expanded.

Though nominally healthy at sampling, donors likely had unrecorded immune exposures. Germline V gives CDR1 LNHDA, CDR2 SQIVND (reference sequence). The CDR3 extends over 15 amino acids. V lost 3 bases and J lost 4, with 15 bases in between. The PCR ran on 60 Vbeta and 13 Jbeta primers. The repertoire was sequenced with immunoSEQ multiplex PCR; TCRdb's copy has only in-frame clones and lacks some. This repertoire shows around 120,000 clones, about 73% found once; its top ten account for roughly 3.1%. This chain links TRBV19 with TRBJ1-1; TRBD1 might be the D (5 bases). This clonotype originated in a woman under 40 in good health and CMV-seropositive. Input material: PBMCs. This CDR3 is CASSMGRVGLTEAFF. The CDR3 DNA follows: TGTGCCAGTAGTATGGGGCGCGTGGGGCTCACTGAAGCTTTCTTT.